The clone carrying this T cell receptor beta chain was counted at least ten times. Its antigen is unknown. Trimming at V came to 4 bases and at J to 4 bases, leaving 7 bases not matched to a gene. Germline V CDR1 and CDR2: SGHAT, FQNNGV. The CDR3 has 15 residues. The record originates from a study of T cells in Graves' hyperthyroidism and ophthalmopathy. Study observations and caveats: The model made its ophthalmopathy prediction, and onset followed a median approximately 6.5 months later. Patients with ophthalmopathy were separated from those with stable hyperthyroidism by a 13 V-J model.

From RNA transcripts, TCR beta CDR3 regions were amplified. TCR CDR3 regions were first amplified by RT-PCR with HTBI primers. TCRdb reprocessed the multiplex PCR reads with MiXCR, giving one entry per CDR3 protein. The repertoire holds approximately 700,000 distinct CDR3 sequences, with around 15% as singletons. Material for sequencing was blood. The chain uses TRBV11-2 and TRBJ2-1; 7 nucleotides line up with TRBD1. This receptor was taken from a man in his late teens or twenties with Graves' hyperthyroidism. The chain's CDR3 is CASSSTRDRYNEQFF. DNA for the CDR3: TGTGCCAGCAGCTCTACTCGGGACAGATACAATGAGCAGTTCTTC.